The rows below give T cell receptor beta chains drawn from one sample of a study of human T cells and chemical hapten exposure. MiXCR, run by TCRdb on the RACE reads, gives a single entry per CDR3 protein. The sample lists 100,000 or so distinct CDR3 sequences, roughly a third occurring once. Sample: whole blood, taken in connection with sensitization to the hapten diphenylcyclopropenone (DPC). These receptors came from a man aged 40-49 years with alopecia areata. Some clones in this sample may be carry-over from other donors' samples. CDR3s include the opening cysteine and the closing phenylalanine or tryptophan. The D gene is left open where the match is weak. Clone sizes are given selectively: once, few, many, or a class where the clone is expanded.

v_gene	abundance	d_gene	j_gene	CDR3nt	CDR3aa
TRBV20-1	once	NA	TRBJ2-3	TGCAGTGCTCTTAACCCGGACTCCTTTGTGGGTACGCAGTATTTT	CSALNPDSFVGTQYF
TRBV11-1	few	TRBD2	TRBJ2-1	TGTGCCAGCAGCTTACAAGGTAGCGGGAGGCGGTATTACAATGAGCAGTTCTTC	CASSLQGSGRRYYNEQFF
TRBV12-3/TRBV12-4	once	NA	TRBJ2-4	TGTGCCAGCAGTATTACGGGGCCCCGGGACATTCAGTACTTC	CASSITGPRDIQYF
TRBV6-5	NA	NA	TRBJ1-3	TGTGCCAGCAGACCCTACCAAACGAACTCTGGAAACACCATATATTTT	CASRPYQTNSGNTIYF
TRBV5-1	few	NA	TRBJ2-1	TGCGCCAGCAGCCCAAGGACATCCGGAGGGGAGGTGGTCGGAAGCTCCTACAATGAGCAGTTCTTC	CASSPRTSGGEVVGSSYNEQFF
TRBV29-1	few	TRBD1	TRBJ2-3	TGCAGCGTTGACAGGACAGGGGGCTTTGATACGCAGTATTTT	CSVDRTGGFDTQYF
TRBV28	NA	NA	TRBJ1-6	TGTGCCAGCAGTTTATTAACAGGGAAGGCTTCACCCCTCCACTTT	CASSLLTGKASPLHF
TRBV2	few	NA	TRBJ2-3	TGTGCCAGCAGGACTACCAACACAGATACGCAGTATTTT	CASRTTNTDTQYF
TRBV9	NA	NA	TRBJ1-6	TGTGCCAGCAGCGAAACAGGGAATAATTCACCCCTCCACTTT	CASSETGNNSPLHF
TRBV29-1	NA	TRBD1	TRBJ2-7	TGCAGCGTAGCAGGGGGCCCCTACGAGCAGTACTTC	CSVAGGPYEQYF
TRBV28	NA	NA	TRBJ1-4	TGTGCCAGCAGGGGGAGGCGCGTGACCCCGGCAACTAATGAAAAACTGTTTTTT	CASRGRRVTPATNEKLFF
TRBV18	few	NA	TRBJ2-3	TGTGCCAGCTCACCCTACGACGAGGATACGCAGTATTTT	CASSPYDEDTQYF
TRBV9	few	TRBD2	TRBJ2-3	TGTGCCAGCAGCATCGGACTAGCGGGAGCGAGGGATACGCAGTATTTT	CASSIGLAGARDTQYF
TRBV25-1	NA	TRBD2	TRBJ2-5	TGTGCCAGCAGTGACTGGCTCCTGACTAGCGAGGAGACCCAGTACTTC	CASSDWLLTSEETQYF
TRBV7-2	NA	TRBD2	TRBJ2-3	TGTGCCAGCAGTCTACTAGCGGGAGGCGGCACAGATACGCAGTATTTT	CASSLLAGGGTDTQYF
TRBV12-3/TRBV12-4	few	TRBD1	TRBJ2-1	TGTGCCAGCAGTCCGGACAGGGCCCCCCCATACAATGAGCAGTTCTTC	CASSPDRAPPYNEQFF
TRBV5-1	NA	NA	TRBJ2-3	TGCGCCAAGGGTTATACGCAGTATTTT	CAKGYTQYF
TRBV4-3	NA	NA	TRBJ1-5	TGCGCCAGCAGCCAAGATAGACTTAGGGGCCAGCCCCAGCATTTT	CASSQDRLRGQPQHF
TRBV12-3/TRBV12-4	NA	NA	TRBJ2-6	TGTGCCAGCACCCCGGGCTCTGGGGCCAACGTCCTGACTTTC	CASTPGSGANVLTF
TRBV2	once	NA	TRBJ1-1	TGTGCCAGCAGAAGGGGGGCGCCGGTTGAAGCTTTCTTT	CASRRGAPVEAFF
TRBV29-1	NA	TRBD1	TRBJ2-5	TGCAGCGTTGAAGACCCAGACAGGGGGGGAGAGACCCAGTACTTC	CSVEDPDRGGETQYF
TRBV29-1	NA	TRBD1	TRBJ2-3	TGCAGCGTCCGGACAGGGGACCCAGATACGCAGTATTTT	CSVRTGDPDTQYF
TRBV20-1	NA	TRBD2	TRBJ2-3	TGCAGTGCTCGGACTAGCGGGAGCTTTACGCAGTATTTT	CSARTSGSFTQYF
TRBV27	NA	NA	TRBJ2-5	TGTGCCAGCAGTTTTCAGGGGCCGGGAGGCCGTTCGAAAGAGACCCAGTACTTC	CASSFQGPGGRSKETQYF
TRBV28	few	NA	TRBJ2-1	TGTGCCAGCAGTCGGATATTAACAGCGGATGAGCAGTTCTTC	CASSRILTADEQFF
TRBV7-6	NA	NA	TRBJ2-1	TGTGCCAGCAGCGCCCGACAGGGAGGGGGCGAGCAGTTCTTC	CASSARQGGGEQFF
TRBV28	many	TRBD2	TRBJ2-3	TGTGCCAGCAGTTTACTAGCGGGAGGGCCGTCGACAGATACGCAGTATTTT	CASSLLAGGPSTDTQYF
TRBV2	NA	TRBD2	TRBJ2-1	TGTGCCATCCCTAGCGGGAGGGCGGTGAATGAGCAGTTCTTC	CAIPSGRAVNEQFF
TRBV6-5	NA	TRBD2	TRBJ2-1	TGTGCCAGCAGTTACTCAAATTGGGCGGGAGGGTACAATGAGCAGTTCTTC	CASSYSNWAGGYNEQFF
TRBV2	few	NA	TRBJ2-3	TGTGCCAGCAGAGGAATTGAGTATGAGTTTTCGGATACGCAGTATTTT	CASRGIEYEFSDTQYF
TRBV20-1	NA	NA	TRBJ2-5	TGCAGTGCTACCGGGCCCCGAAAGATCCCCCAAGAGACCCAGTACTTC	CSATGPRKIPQETQYF
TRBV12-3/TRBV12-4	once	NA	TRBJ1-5	TGTGTCAGCAGCTCCGGTCTGGGAATGGGTAGCAATCAGCCCCAGCATTTT	CVSSSGLGMGSNQPQHF
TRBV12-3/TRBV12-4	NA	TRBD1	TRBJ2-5	TGTGCCAGCAGTAGGGGGCGAGGGGAGACCCAGTACTTC	CASSRGRGETQYF
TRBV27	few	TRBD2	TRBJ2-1	TGTGCCAGCAGTTCTCCACCCAGGGACTACTACAATGAGCAGTTCTTC	CASSSPPRDYYNEQFF
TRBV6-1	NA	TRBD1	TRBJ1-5	TGTGCCAGCAGTGAAGGGACAGGGGAAGGTATTGGTCGGCATTTT	CASSEGTGEGIGRHF
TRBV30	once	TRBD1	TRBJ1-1	TGTGCCTGGAGCACAGGGGGGAACACTGAAGCTTTCTTT	CAWSTGGNTEAFF
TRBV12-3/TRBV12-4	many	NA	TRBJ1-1	TGTGCCAGCAGTCGGACGGCAAGTGAAGCTTTCTTT	CASSRTASEAFF
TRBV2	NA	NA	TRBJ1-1	TGTGCCAGCAGGACATTCAGGGCAGGGAACACTGAAGCTTTCTTT	CASRTFRAGNTEAFF
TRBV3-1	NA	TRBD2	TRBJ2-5	TGTGCCAGCAGCTCCGTAAGGACTAGCGGCCAAGAGACCCAGTACTTC	CASSSVRTSGQETQYF
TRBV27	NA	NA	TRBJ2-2	TGTGCCAGCAGTTTATATGGGGGCACCGGGGAGCTGTTTTTT	CASSLYGGTGELFF
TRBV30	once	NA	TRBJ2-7	TGTGCCTCCTATGGAGGGGCCTCCTACGAGCAGTACTTC	CASYGGASYEQYF
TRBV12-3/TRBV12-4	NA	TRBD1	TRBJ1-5	TGTGCCAGCAGCCGGGACAGGGCCAATCAGCCCCAGCATTTT	CASSRDRANQPQHF
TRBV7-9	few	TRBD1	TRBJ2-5	TGTGCCAGCAGTTTTTACCGGGACAGGGGGCGTGAGACCCAGTACTTC	CASSFYRDRGRETQYF
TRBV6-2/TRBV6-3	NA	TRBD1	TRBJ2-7	TGTGCCAGCAAGCGACAGGGTAACGAGCAGTACTTC	CASKRQGNEQYF
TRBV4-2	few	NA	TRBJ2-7	TGTGCCAGCAGCCAAGATGGTACAGGGAGATTCTACGAGCAGTACTTC	CASSQDGTGRFYEQYF
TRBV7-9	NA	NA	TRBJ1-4	TGTGCCAGCAGCCATCCCTCGATGGAGGGTAATGAAAAACTGTTTTTT	CASSHPSMEGNEKLFF
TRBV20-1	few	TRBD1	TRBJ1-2	TGCAGTGCTAGAGATCTTGACAGGGTCTATGGCTACACCTTC	CSARDLDRVYGYTF
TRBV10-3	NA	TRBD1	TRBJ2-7	TGTGCCATCACCATGGGACAGGGGGACGAGCAGTACTTC	CAITMGQGDEQYF